This T cell receptor beta chain was observed in a study of T-cell memory formation after mild COVID-19. On the study more broadly: TCR clusters were largely donor specific.

The germline V gene has CDR1 MNHEY and CDR2 SVGAGI. The CDR3 consists of 14 residues. Trimming left V 2 bases short and J 1 base short, with 8 bases between. Regarding this clonotype: Its antigen is currently unknown.

TCRdb redid the calling of the 5' RACE reads with MiXCR, one entry per CDR3 protein. The sample carries about 350,000 distinct CDR3 sequences, roughly an eighth recorded once. The study's findings and limits: Memory cells collected pre-infection included some clones that later responded, suggesting cross-reactive memory joined.

The sequence was obtained from a man between 18 and 35 years old who had mild COVID-19 (a few samples of this study predate the infection). Cell type and time point are not known. Input material: PBMCs or a T cell subset sorted from them (not recorded which). J is TRBJ1-1 and V is TRBV6-5; D uncertain. The DNA for the CDR3 is TGTGCCAGCAGTTACGTGGGTACGAACACTGAAGCTTTCTTT. Amino acid sequence: CASSYVGTNTEAFF.